The entry that follows covers one T cell receptor beta chain sequence. These data belong to a study of ipilimumab plus nivolumab after autologous stem cell transplantation. This table comes from immunoSEQ multiplex PCR, and its TCRdb copy is limited to in-frame clones, with some not included. The repertoire consists of about 13,000 clones, with roughly 73% occurring once and the leading ten covering over 15%. The V end lost 1 base, the J end lost 6 bases, and 12 bases lay between the germline ends. The CDR3 length is 13 residues. From germline, CDR1 is GTSNPN and CDR2 SVGIG (reference sequence). The V and J genes are TRBV30 and TRBJ1-2; D is unresolved. Sample: PBMCs, taken in a trial of ipilimumab plus nivolumab as post-transplant consolidation. The receptor was isolated from a male donor with diffuse large B-cell lymphoma. CDR3 in amino acids: CAWSGLGKDGYTF. CDR3 coding DNA: TGTGCCTGGAGTGGCTTAGGGAAGGATGGCTACACCTTC.